The 7 T cell receptor beta chains given below trace back to one sample, sequenced in a study of CD8 T cells in Susac syndrome. An amount of RNA that ranged from roughly 0.5 to 1 ug was reverse transcribed with random hexamers. TCRdb ran MiXCR on the immunoSEQ multiplex PCR reads and lists one entry per CDR3 protein. The table records about 150,000 distinct CDR3 sequences, 85% to 95% of them present only once. Material: CD4+ T cells from PBMCs. Receptor source: a human donor with Susac syndrome.

The chain joins TRBV12-3 or TRBV12-4 to TRBJ2-3, with D perhaps TRBD1 or TRBD2 (7 bases each). The CDR3 has 16 residues. The V and J ends lost 8 bases and 11 bases respectively, with 29 bases between them. CDR3 amino acids: CASRSTPSRGAGGQYF. The CDR3 region has the DNA TGTGCCAGCCGATCGACCCCATCCCGGGGGGCAGGGGGGCAGTATTTT.

The gene calls are TRBV12-3 or TRBV12-4 and TRBJ1-2; D ambiguous. V dropped 5 bases and J dropped 7 bases, with 8 bases sitting between them. This CDR3 region has 11 residues. CDR3 region: CASSSRVGYTF. CDR3 DNA sequence: TGTGCCAGCAGTAGTCGGGTTGGCTACACCTTC.

This clonotype was seen just once. V and J are TRBV28 and TRBJ2-5; D tentatively reads TRBD1 or TRBD2 (5 bases each). Germline CDR1 is MDHEN and CDR2 is SYDVKM. CDR3 length: 13 residues. The V and J ends lost 6 bases and 6 bases respectively, with 14 bases between them. The CDR3 sequence is CASRPGGGKTQYF. CDR3 in DNA: TGTGCCAGCAGGCCCGGTGGGGGAAAGACCCAGTACTTC.

The chain employs TRBV6-2 or TRBV6-3 and TRBJ1-2; maybe TRBD1 (5 bases). The CDR3 runs 15 residues. V was shortened by 6 bases and J by 3 bases, with 17 bases between the two germline ends. The germline CDR1 and CDR2 sequences are MNHEY and SVGEGT. For the CDR3, the DNA is TGTGCCAGCAGCAGCCACGACAGCTCCTACTATGGCTACACCTTC. It specifies CASSSHDSSYYGYTF.

This sequence joins TRBV21-1 and TRBJ1-2; the table assigns TRBD1, which was not confirmed against the DNA. TRBV21-1 is a listed pseudogene. This CDR3 is 14 amino acids long. The CDR3 nucleotides are TGTGCCAGCAGCAAAGACGGGACTAACTATGGCTACACCTTC. This gives the protein CASSKDGTNYGYTF.

The chain couples TRBV2 to TRBJ2-3, with D possibly TRBD2 on 5 matching bases. CDR1 SNHLY and CDR2 FYNNEI come from the germline V gene. Trimming took 4 bases from V and 0 from J, leaving 11 bases between them. CDR3 length equals 15 residues. Here the CDR3 DNA reads TGTGCCAGCAGTGGGGCGAGAGGGAGCACAGATACGCAGTATTTT. Its protein is CASSGARGSTDTQYF.

This rearrangement joins TRBV3-1 to TRBJ1-6, with D possibly TRBD1 on 6 matching bases. This CDR3 is built from 14 residues. Germline CDR1 LGHDT, CDR2 YNNKEL (reference sequence). The germline V and J ends were trimmed by 2 bases and 4 bases, with 6 bases remaining between them. The CDR3 here is CASSQQGYNSPLHF. In DNA form, the CDR3 reads TGTGCCAGCAGCCAACAGGGGTATAATTCACCCCTCCACTTT.